Listed below are T cell receptor beta chains from one sample, sequenced in a study of T cells in Graves' hyperthyroidism and ophthalmopathy. TCRdb analysed the multiplex PCR reads with MiXCR anew, one entry per CDR3 protein. The table lists 500,000 to 650,000 distinct CDR3 sequences, 40% to 50% of them singletons. Sequencing was carried out using peripheral blood or thyroid tissue (not recorded which). The receptors derive from an adult woman with Graves' disease, either hyperthyroidism or ophthalmopathy (not recorded which). The CDR3 runs from the conserved cysteine through the conserved F or W. D genes are given only for firm matches. Clone size is stated in some rows and not others, as once, few, many or a class when expanded.

CDR3nt	CDR3aa	abundance	j_gene	d_gene	v_gene
TGTGCCAGCAGCCTGACAGGGGAAACCGGGGAGCTGTTTTTT	CASSLTGETGELFF	.	TRBJ2-2	TRBD1	TRBV4-2
TGTGCCAGCAGACCTGGGCCTGGGCAAGAGACCCAGTACTTC	CASRPGPGQETQYF	.	TRBJ2-5	.	TRBV2
TGTGCCAGCAGTGAACTTGGGACTAGCCGAGGGGAGCAGTACTTC	CASSELGTSRGEQYF	.	TRBJ2-7	TRBD2	TRBV2
TGCAGTGCTAGGGACTTAAAGAGTGAGACCCAGTACTTC	CSARDLKSETQYF	few	TRBJ2-5	.	TRBV20-1
TGTGCCAGCAGCTTGACTAGCGGCAGGCGGCACGAGCATTTT	CASSLTSGRRHEHF	once	TRBJ1-5	.	TRBV11-2
TGTGCCAGCAGTTACAGCACCACCTACGAGCAGTACTTC	CASSYSTTYEQYF	.	TRBJ2-7	.	TRBV6-5
TGTGCCAGCGGGGAGACTAGCGGGAGAGGAGATACGCAGTATTTT	CASGETSGRGDTQYF	many	TRBJ2-3	TRBD2	TRBV2
TGTGCCATCTCCGATGCAGGAGCAATGAGGAGAAACACCATATATTTT	CAISDAGAMRRNTIYF	many	TRBJ1-3	.	TRBV10-3
TGCAGTGCCCTACAGGGGGCAACGGGGGACGATGGCTACACCTTC	CSALQGATGDDGYTF	.	TRBJ1-2	TRBD1	TRBV20-1
TGTGCCATCAGTGAGTTGGCTGGCCGGCATGGCTACACCTTC	CAISELAGRHGYTF	few	TRBJ1-2	.	TRBV10-3
TGTGCCACCCGAACCGGGACAGGGGGATGGGAGACCCAGTACTTC	CATRTGTGGWETQYF	once	TRBJ2-5	TRBD1	TRBV19
TGTGCCAGCTCGGATGTCTCCGGCAGGAATGAAAAACTGTTTTTT	CASSDVSGRNEKLFF	few	TRBJ1-4	.	TRBV10-3
TGTGCCAGCAGCCGAACTAATAAGCCCCAGCATTTT	CASSRTNKPQHF	.	TRBJ1-5	.	TRBV14
TGCGCCAGCAGCCCGGGACCTGGGAACACTGAAGCTTTCTTT	CASSPGPGNTEAFF	.	TRBJ1-1	.	TRBV5-1
TGCGCCAGCAGCCGGGAAGGGTGGACGATGAACACTGAAGCTTTCTTT	CASSREGWTMNTEAFF	many	TRBJ1-1	.	TRBV5-1
TGCAGTGCTAGTCGAGAAGGGCAAGAGACCCAGTACTTC	CSASREGQETQYF	.	TRBJ2-5	.	TRBV20-1
TGTGCCAGCAGCCCTACCAGGGATATTGAGACCCAGTACTTC	CASSPTRDIETQYF	.	TRBJ2-5	.	TRBV12-3/TRBV12-4
TGTGCCAGTTTAGAAGCGGGAGGAGGAGAGACCCAGTACTTC	CASLEAGGGETQYF	.	TRBJ2-5	TRBD2	TRBV7-9
TGTGCCAGCAGTGAGACTAGCGACACCGGGGAGCTGTTTTTT	CASSETSDTGELFF	.	TRBJ2-2	TRBD2	TRBV2
TGTGCCAGCAGCGTAGACGGGCATCGTCGAGACGAGCAGTACTTC	CASSVDGHRRDEQYF	many	TRBJ2-7	.	TRBV9
TGTGCCATCAGTGAGCCGGGAGGCCGTGGGACCCAGTACTTC	CAISEPGGRGTQYF	.	TRBJ2-5	TRBD2	TRBV10-3
TGCGCCAGTAGTGCGACACAGCCTAGCAATCAGCCCCAGCATTTT	CASSATQPSNQPQHF	once	TRBJ1-5	.	TRBV19
TGCGCCAGCAGCTTGGCCTCTTGGGAGAACACTGAAGCTTTCTTT	CASSLASWENTEAFF	many	TRBJ1-1	.	TRBV5-1
TGTGCCAGCAGGCCGACGGGAATAGGTGAAAAACTGTTTTTT	CASRPTGIGEKLFF	.	TRBJ1-4	.	TRBV2
TGCAGTGCTAGGGTTGGGGAAAACTATGGCTACACCTTC	CSARVGENYGYTF	.	TRBJ1-2	.	TRBV20-1
TGTGCCACCCAGGGGGGGAGTAGCTACACCTTC	CATQGGSSYTF	many	TRBJ1-2	TRBD1	TRBV6-6
TGCAGTGCTATAGGGAGTTGGTCTTCCACTGAAGCTTTCTTT	CSAIGSWSSTEAFF	many	TRBJ1-1	.	TRBV20-1
TGTGCCAGCAGCTTATCGGGCATTGACTATGGCTACACCTTC	CASSLSGIDYGYTF	.	TRBJ1-2	.	TRBV7-9
TGTGCCAGCAGCCCCGTGACTTCTGGCTACACCTTC	CASSPVTSGYTF	.	TRBJ1-2	.	TRBV9
TGTGCCAGCAGTGAACTGAGGGATCGGGGAGAGACCCAGTACTTC	CASSELRDRGETQYF	few	TRBJ2-5	.	TRBV2
TGCAGCGTTGCTAGCGGGAGGGAAACAGGGGTGGAGACCCAGTACTTC	CSVASGRETGVETQYF	.	TRBJ2-5	TRBD2	TRBV29-1